Presented here are 3 T cell receptor beta chains from one specimen sequenced in a study of blood T cell repertoires in COVID-19. Sequenced by immunoSEQ multiplex PCR; TCRdb stores in-frame clones only, minus some. The sample lists around 70,000 clones; 70% to 85% were seen once. The sequencing input was peripheral blood. The receptors were gathered from a woman between 45 and 65 years old with acute or convalescent COVID-19.

This clone was observed a few times. The V gene is TRBV6-6, the J gene TRBJ1-2; possibly TRBD1 for D (5 bases). This CDR3 spans 16 amino acids. Trimming pared 5 bases from V and 5 bases from J, leaving 21 bases between. Looked up from germline, CDR1 is MNHNY and CDR2 is SVGAGI (reference sequence). The CDR3 loop is CASSPYDSLPLYGYTF. For the CDR3, the DNA is TGTGCCAGCAGTCCCTACGACAGCCTGCCCCTTTATGGCTACACCTTC.

The chain has TRBV14 and TRBJ1-2, with 9 bases fitting TRBD1. CDR1 and CDR2 from the germline V gene are SGHDN and FVKESK. Trimming removed 1 base from V and 5 bases from J; junction bases left unmatched: 2. This CDR3 is 14 amino acids long. The CDR3 region is CASSQAGTGYGYTF. The CDR3 DNA is TGTGCCAGCAGCCAAGCCGGGACAGGGTATGGCTACACCTTC. Combining the CDR3 with reference TRBV14 and TRBJ1-2 gives the whole variable domain EAGVTQFPSHSVIEKGQTVTLRCDPISGHDNLYWYRRVMGKEIKFLLHFVKESKQDESGMPNNRFLAERTGGTYSTLKVQPAELEDSGVYFCASSQAGTGYGYTFGSGTRLTVV.

This sequence joins TRBV20-1 and TRBJ2-7, with D unresolved. There are 10 residues in the CDR3. Trimming left V 6 bases short and J 2 bases short, with 5 bases between. From germline, CDR1 is DFQATT and CDR2 SNEGSKA (reference sequence). The CDR3 reads CSARAYEQYF. The CDR3 DNA sequence: TGCAGTGCCCGGGCCTACGAGCAGTACTTC.